These 31 T cell receptor beta chains were sequenced from one sample in a study of T cell responses to AZD1222 COVID-19 vaccine. Some clones are missing from TCRdb's copy, which holds only in-frame ones; the method was immunoSEQ multiplex PCR. The sample contains about 220,000 clones, under 95% of which appear only once. The source material was peripheral blood, sampled on day 0 of MenACWY control vaccination. Receptors originate from an adult in good health.

Here the CDR3 reads CASRAGTGGLRAFF. CDR3 sequence (DNA): TGTGCCAGCAGGGCCGGGACAGGGGGCCTTCGGGCTTTCTTT. The rearrangement links TRBV6-5 to TRBJ1-1, with 12 bases lining up with TRBD1. Germline V CDR1 and CDR2: MNHEY, SVGAGI. V shed 6 bases and J 11 bases; nucleotides not matched to a gene: 10. This CDR3 contains 14 residues.

J is TRBJ1-6 and V is TRBV30; weak D call: TRBD1 (6 bases). From germline, CDR1 is GTSNPN and CDR2 SVGIG (reference sequence). This CDR3 has 18 amino acids. V lost 3 bases and J 8 bases, leaving 26 bases between the germline ends. In DNA, the CDR3 is TGTGCCTGGAGACAGGGAAAAGCTCTCTCCGTGGTGTATTCACCCCTCCACTTT. Amino acid sequence: CAWRQGKALSVVYSPLHF. Drawing the rest from reference TRBV30 and TRBJ1-6, the complete variable domain is SQTIHQWPATLVQPVGSPLSLECTVEGTSNPNLYWYRQAAGRGLQLLFYSVGIGQISSEVPQNLSASRPQDRQFILSSKKLLLSDSGFYLCAWRQGKALSVVYSPLHFGNGTRLTVT.

The chain recombines TRBV4-3 with TRBJ2-7; D is ambiguous. The CDR3 extends over 14 amino acids. With 4 bases removed from V and 3 bases from J, the gap between germline ends came to 13 bases. Germline-derived CDR1 and CDR2 are LGHNA and YSLEER. This chain's CDR3 is CASSRQTDVYEQYF. DNA of the CDR3: TGCGCCAGCAGCCGACAAACAGACGTCTACGAGCAGTACTTC.

J is TRBJ2-2 and V is TRBV12-5; the D is unclear. This CDR3 has 13 amino acids. The germline V gene encodes CDR1 LGHNT and CDR2 FRNRAP. Trimming cost V 1 base and J 5 bases, with 5 bases left between them. The CDR3 spells CASGLEMTGELFF. Here the CDR3 DNA reads TGTGCTAGTGGTTTGGAAATGACCGGGGAGCTGTTTTTT.

The chain combines TRBV6-5 with TRBJ1-3; 9 bases match TRBD1. This CDR3 has 14 residues. In germline, CDR1 is MNHEY, CDR2 SVGAGI. V lost 8 bases and J lost 2; bases outside the gene matches: 4. CDR3 region: CASARTGAGNTIYF. CDR3 in DNA: TGTGCCAGCGCGAGGACAGGGGCTGGAAACACCATATATTTT.

The gene calls are TRBV7-2 and TRBJ1-4; D is ambiguous. The germline gives CDR1 SGHTA, CDR2 FQGNSA. The CDR3 sequence is 13 residues long. Trimming stripped 5 bases from V and 4 bases from J, with 8 bases between. DNA for the CDR3: TGTGCCAGCAGCCCGGACCATAATGAAAAACTGTTTTTT. Its protein product is CASSPDHNEKLFF.

The gene calls are TRBV5-6 and TRBJ1-6, with D hard to call. The CDR3 runs 16 residues. The V end was cut by 1 base, the J end by 7 bases, with 15 bases between. Germline CDR1 SGHDT, CDR2 YYEEEE. The CDR3 region has the DNA TGTGCCAGCAGCTTGAATGGAGGGCCGCGAAATTCACCCCTCCACTTT. Residues: CASSLNGGPRNSPLHF.

The rearrangement uses TRBV7-9 and TRBJ2-2; 8 nucleotides line up with TRBD2. Per the germline V gene, CDR1 is SEHNR and CDR2 is FQNEAQ (reference sequence). Unmatched junction bases numbered 11, after V lost 11 bases and J lost 6 bases. This CDR3 contains 14 residues. This chain's CDR3 is CAGAGTRASGELFF. The CDR3, as DNA: TGTGCCGGGGCCGGGACTAGGGCGTCCGGGGAGCTGTTTTTT.

J is TRBJ2-1 and V is TRBV4-1; TRBD2 matches 11 bases. The V and J ends lost 4 bases and 8 bases, in that order; junction bases with no gene match: 7. There are 15 residues in the CDR3. CDR1 is MGHRA and CDR2 is YSYEKL in the germline V gene. The chain's CDR3 is CASSRSGGAVDEQFF. The CDR3 region has the DNA TGCGCCAGCAGCCGTAGCGGGGGGGCCGTCGATGAGCAGTTCTTC.

The chain joins TRBV2 to TRBJ1-1; 7 bases fit TRBD1. Germline V CDR1 and CDR2: SNHLY, FYNNEI. CDR3 size: 13 residues. Trimming cost V 4 bases and J 6 bases; bases outside gene matches: 5. The DNA of the CDR3 is TGTGCCAGCAGTGGACAGGGATACGCTGAAGCTTTCTTT. It codes for CASSGQGYAEAFF.

The V gene is TRBV3-1 (or the pseudogene TRBV3-2), the J gene TRBJ2-5; possible D gene TRBD2, 6 bases. CDR3 length: 15 residues. Germline CDR1 is LGHDT and CDR2 is YNNKEL (reference sequence). V was trimmed by 2 bases and J by 7 bases, leaving 17 bases between them. CDR3 sequence: CASSQSRARRGTQYF. The CDR3 DNA reads TGTGCCAGCAGCCAATCCCGGGCTAGGCGGGGGACCCAGTACTTC.

The chain recombines TRBV29-1 with TRBJ2-7, with a possible D match to TRBD1 (5 bases). This CDR3 has 11 amino acids. V was clipped by 7 bases and J by 5 bases, with 12 bases between them. Germline V gene sequence: CDR1 SQVTM, CDR2 ANQGSEA. CDR3 region: CSGRVRDEQYF. The CDR3 DNA sequence: TGCAGCGGCAGGGTTCGGGACGAGCAGTACTTC.

The CDR3 DNA sequence: TGTGCCAGCTCACCGAGGGGCGGCGCCAGCTCCTATAATTCACCCCTCCACTTT. Encoded protein: CASSPRGGASSYNSPLHF. This chain links TRBV18 with TRBJ1-6; D may be TRBD1 (5 bases). Between the trimmed V and J ends, which lost 3 bases and 0 bases, there was a span of 15 bases. This CDR3 contains 18 residues. CDR1 KGHSH and CDR2 LQKENI come from the germline V gene.

The chain combines TRBV2 with TRBJ1-5, with TRBD1 matching over 8 bases. J gave up 6 bases and V 4 bases, and 2 bases lay outside the gene matches. The CDR3 is 13 amino acids. Germline V gene data show CDR1 as SNHLY and CDR2 as FYNNEI. CDR3 nucleotides: TGTGCCAGCAGTGGGACAGGGAGTCAGCCCCAGCATTTT. Translating gives CASSGTGSQPQHF.

V and J are TRBV12-3 or TRBV12-4 and TRBJ1-2, with 9 bases matching TRBD1. This CDR3 contains 13 residues. With 5 bases clipped from V and 7 bases from J, the junction kept 5 bases outside the gene matches. The CDR3 region has the DNA TGTGCCAGCAGTACCCGGACAGGGGTTGGCTACACCTTC. It codes for CASSTRTGVGYTF.

This clone showed up just a few times. The CDR3 sequence is CASTLSGDSPLHF. In DNA, the CDR3 is TGTGCCAGCACCTTGTCCGGGGATTCACCCCTCCACTTT. This chain uses TRBV12-3 or TRBV12-4 with TRBJ1-6, with no clear D. CDR3 length: 13 residues. Trimming took 7 bases from V and 8 from J, leaving 12 bases between them.

The rearrangement uses TRBV7-2 and TRBJ1-1; unclear D gene. Per germline, CDR1 SGHTA and CDR2 FQGNSA. The CDR3 length is 13 residues. The V gene lost 3 bases and the J gene lost 1 base, with 6 bases spanning the gap. The CDR3 is CASSFGENTEAFF. The CDR3 nucleotides are TGTGCCAGCAGCTTTGGGGAGAACACTGAAGCTTTCTTT.

V usage is TRBV3-1 (or the pseudogene TRBV3-2) and J usage is TRBJ1-2; D ambiguous. Trimming took 3 bases from V and 7 from J, leaving 6 bases between them. Per germline, CDR1 LGHDT and CDR2 YNNKEL (reference sequence). The length of the CDR3 is 11 residues. Here the CDR3 reads CASSHLAGYTF. CDR3 DNA: TGTGCCAGCAGCCATCTGGCTGGCTACACCTTC.

The genes are TRBV6-5 and TRBJ1-2; no reliable D call. Per germline, CDR1 MNHEY and CDR2 SVGAGI. Trimming removed 2 bases from V and 5 bases from J, with 12 bases in between. The CDR3 totals 14 residues. CDR3 region: CASSYGRPEYGYTF. In nucleotides, the CDR3 is TGTGCCAGCAGTTACGGACGGCCCGAATATGGCTACACCTTC.

This chain links TRBV18 with TRBJ2-1; TRBD2 matches 7 bases. The germline V gene encodes CDR1 KGHSH and CDR2 LQKENI. This CDR3 comprises 15 residues. The V and J ends lost 3 bases and 3 bases, in that order; junction bases with no gene match: 5. This chain's CDR3 is CASSPLAGDYNEQFF. The CDR3 nucleotides are TGTGCCAGCTCACCTCTGGCGGGGGACTACAATGAGCAGTTCTTC.

The V and J genes are TRBV12-5 and TRBJ1-4; 7 bases fit TRBD1. V shed 7 bases, J shed 0 bases, and the junction held 8 bases outside the gene matches. Per germline, CDR1 LGHNT and CDR2 FRNRAP. The CDR3 sequence is 16 residues long. For the CDR3, the DNA is TGTGCTAGTGCTCGGGGACAGCTTGCAACTAATGAAAAACTGTTTTTT. This gives the protein CASARGQLATNEKLFF.

The rearrangement joins TRBV6-5 to TRBJ1-2, with D unclear. This CDR3 is built from 14 residues. Germline lookup yields CDR1 MNHEY and CDR2 SVGAGI. With 7 bases removed from V and 8 bases from J, the gap between germline ends came to 20 bases. The CDR3 loop reads CASTRFGRPVGYTF. CDR3 coding DNA: TGTGCCAGCACAAGATTTGGACGGCCCGTAGGCTACACCTTC.

This chain connects TRBV7-3 to TRBJ1-2; TRBD1 matches at 11 bases. Trimming cost V 8 bases and J 5 bases; bases outside gene matches: 1. The CDR3 extends over 12 amino acids. The germline V gene has CDR1 SGHTA and CDR2 FQGTGA. This chain's CDR3 is CASGTGGYGYTF. DNA for the CDR3: TGTGCCAGCGGGACAGGGGGTTATGGCTACACCTTC.

The rearrangement uses TRBV5-4 and TRBJ1-2, with TRBD1 as a possible D gene (6 bases). V was clipped by 0 bases and J by 8 bases, with 17 bases between them. Germline assignment: CDR1 SGHNT and CDR2 YYREEE (reference sequence). The CDR3 loop spans 15 amino acids. CDR3 residues: CASSLGAGESRGYTF. DNA of the CDR3: TGTGCCAGCAGCTTGGGGGCAGGGGAAAGTAGAGGCTACACCTTC.

This chain uses TRBV7-2 with TRBJ1-1; D is possibly TRBD1 (5 bases). The CDR3 runs to 13 residues. CDR1 and CDR2 from the germline V gene are SGHTA and FQGNSA. V lost 7 bases and J 3 bases, leaving 12 bases between the germline ends. CDR3 sequence: CASTHQGYTEAFF. Written as DNA, the CDR3 is TGTGCCAGCACCCATCAGGGCTACACTGAAGCTTTCTTT.

V and J are TRBV5-6 and TRBJ1-5; D is uncertain. CDR1 and CDR2 (germline): SGHDT, YYEEEE. The CDR3 contains 15 residues. The V gene lost 4 bases and the J gene lost 0 bases, with 11 bases spanning the gap. CDR3 nucleotides: TGTGCCAGCAGCCCCGGAAGATATAGCAATCAGCCCCAGCATTTT. This encodes CASSPGRYSNQPQHF.

The chain combines TRBV2 with TRBJ1-4, with D possibly being TRBD1 (5 bases). The CDR3 is made up of 16 amino acids. V dropped 7 bases and J dropped 3 bases, with 18 bases sitting between them. The germline V gene has CDR1 SNHLY and CDR2 FYNNEI. The CDR3 loop reads CASNSQGRSANEKLFF. CDR3 coding DNA: TGTGCCAGCAACTCTCAGGGTCGGAGCGCTAATGAAAAACTGTTTTTT.

The CDR3 region has the DNA TGTGCCAGCAGCTTGCCAACTAATGAAAAACTGTTTTTT. The encoded protein is CASSLPTNEKLFF. V usage is TRBV5-6 and J usage is TRBJ1-4, with D uncertain. The CDR3 consists of 13 residues. Germline assignment: CDR1 SGHDT and CDR2 YYEEEE. The V and J ends lost 1 base and 0 bases respectively, with 1 base between them.

V is TRBV7-2 and J is TRBJ2-3, with a tentative D call TRBD2 (5 bases). CDR3 length equals 15 residues. V lost 5 bases, J lost 4 bases, and 16 bases lay in between. Germline V gene lookup returns CDR1 SGHTA and CDR2 FQGNSA. The CDR3 nucleotides are TGTGCCAGCAGCATCTCTACTAGTTTCGCAGATACGCAGTATTTT. This sequence encodes CASSISTSFADTQYF.

This clone was seen only once. This chain uses TRBV6-5 with TRBJ1-2; TRBD1 is a possible D gene (6 bases). CDR1 is MNHEY and CDR2 is SVGAGI in the germline V gene. CDR3 length: 16 amino acids. V gave up 0 bases and J gave up 8 bases, with 19 bases separating them. Written as DNA, the CDR3 is TGTGCCAGCAGTTACTCCGGGACATTAAAGCCGGGAGGCTACACCTTC. Translated, it gives CASSYSGTLKPGGYTF.

The V gene is TRBV28, the J gene TRBJ1-2; possibly TRBD1 for D (6 bases). The CDR3 has 14 residues. CDR1 and CDR2 (germline): MDHEN, SYDVKM. Trimming removed 10 bases from V and 8 bases from J, with 23 bases in between. The CDR3 protein is CATSLGGSLPGYTF. CDR3 nucleotides: TGTGCCACCTCCTTAGGGGGGAGTCTCCCCGGCTACACCTTC.